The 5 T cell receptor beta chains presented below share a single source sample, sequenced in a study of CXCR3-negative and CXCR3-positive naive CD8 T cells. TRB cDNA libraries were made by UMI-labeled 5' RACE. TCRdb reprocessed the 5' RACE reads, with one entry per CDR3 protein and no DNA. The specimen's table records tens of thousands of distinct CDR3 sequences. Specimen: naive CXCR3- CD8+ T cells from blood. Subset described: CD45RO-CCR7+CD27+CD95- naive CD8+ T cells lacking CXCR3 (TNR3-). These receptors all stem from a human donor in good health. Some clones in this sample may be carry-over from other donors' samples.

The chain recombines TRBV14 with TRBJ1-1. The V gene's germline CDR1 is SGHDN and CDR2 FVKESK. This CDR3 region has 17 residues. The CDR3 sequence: CASSQAFGPRANTEAFF.

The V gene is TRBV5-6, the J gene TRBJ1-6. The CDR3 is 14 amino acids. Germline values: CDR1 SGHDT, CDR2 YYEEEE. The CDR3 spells CASSLAQATSPLHF.

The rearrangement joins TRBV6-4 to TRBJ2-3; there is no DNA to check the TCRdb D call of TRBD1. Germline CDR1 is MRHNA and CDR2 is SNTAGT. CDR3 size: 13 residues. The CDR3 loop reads CASSDGGEDTQYF.

The CDR3 protein is CASHGPGTGGNTIYF. The chain couples TRBV25-1 to TRBJ1-3; TCRdb names TRBD1, which stays unverified in the absence of DNA. The CDR3 length is 15 residues. Germline V CDR1 and CDR2: MGHDK, SYGVNS.

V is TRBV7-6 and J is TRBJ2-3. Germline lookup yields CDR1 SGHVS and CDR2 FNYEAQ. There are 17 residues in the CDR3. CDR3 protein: CASSLAIGLTSTDTQYF.